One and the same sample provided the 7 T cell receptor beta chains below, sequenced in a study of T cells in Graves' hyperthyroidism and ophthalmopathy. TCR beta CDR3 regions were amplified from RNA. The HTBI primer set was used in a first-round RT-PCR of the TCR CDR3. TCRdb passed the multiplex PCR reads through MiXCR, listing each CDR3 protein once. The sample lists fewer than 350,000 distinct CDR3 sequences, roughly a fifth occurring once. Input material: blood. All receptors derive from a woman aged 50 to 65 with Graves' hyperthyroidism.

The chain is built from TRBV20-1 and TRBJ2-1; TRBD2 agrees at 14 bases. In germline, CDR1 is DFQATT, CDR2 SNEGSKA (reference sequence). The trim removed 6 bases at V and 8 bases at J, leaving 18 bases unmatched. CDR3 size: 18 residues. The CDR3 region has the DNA TGCAGTGCCCAGGACAGCCGACTAGCGGGGGGGCCTTATGATGAGCAGTTCTTC. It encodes CSAQDSRLAGGPYDEQFF.

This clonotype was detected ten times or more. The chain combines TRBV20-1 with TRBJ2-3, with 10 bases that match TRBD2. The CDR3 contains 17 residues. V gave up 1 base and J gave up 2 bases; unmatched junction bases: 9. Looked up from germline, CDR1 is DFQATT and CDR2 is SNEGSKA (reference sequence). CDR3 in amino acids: CSARGLAGAPFTDTQYF. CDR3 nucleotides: TGCAGTGCTAGAGGTCTAGCGGGAGCCCCTTTCACAGATACGCAGTATTTT.

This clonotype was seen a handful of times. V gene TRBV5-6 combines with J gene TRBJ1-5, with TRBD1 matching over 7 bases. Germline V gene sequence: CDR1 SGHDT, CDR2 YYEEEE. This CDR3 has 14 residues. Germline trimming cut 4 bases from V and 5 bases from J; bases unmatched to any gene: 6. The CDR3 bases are TGTGCCAGCAGCGCGGGGACAGCGTATCAGCCCCAGCATTTT. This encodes CASSAGTAYQPQHF.

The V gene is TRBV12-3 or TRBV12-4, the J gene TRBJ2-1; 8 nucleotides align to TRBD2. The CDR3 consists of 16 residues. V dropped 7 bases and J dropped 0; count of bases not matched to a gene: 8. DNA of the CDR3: TGTGCCAGCAAACCGACTAGCGCACGCTCCTACAATGAGCAGTTCTTC. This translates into CASKPTSARSYNEQFF.

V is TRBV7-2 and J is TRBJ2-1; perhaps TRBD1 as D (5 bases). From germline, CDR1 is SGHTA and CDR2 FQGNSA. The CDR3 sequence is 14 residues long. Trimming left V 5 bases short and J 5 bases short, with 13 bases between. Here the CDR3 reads CASSPGRVDNEQFF. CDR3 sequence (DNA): TGTGCCAGCAGCCCGGGCAGGGTAGACAATGAGCAGTTCTTC.

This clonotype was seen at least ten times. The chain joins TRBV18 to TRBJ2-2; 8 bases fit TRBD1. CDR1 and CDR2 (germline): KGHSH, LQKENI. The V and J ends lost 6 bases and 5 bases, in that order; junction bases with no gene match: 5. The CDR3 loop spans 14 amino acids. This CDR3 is CASSGQERTGELFF. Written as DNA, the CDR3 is TGTGCCAGCTCGGGACAGGAAAGAACCGGGGAGCTGTTTTTT.

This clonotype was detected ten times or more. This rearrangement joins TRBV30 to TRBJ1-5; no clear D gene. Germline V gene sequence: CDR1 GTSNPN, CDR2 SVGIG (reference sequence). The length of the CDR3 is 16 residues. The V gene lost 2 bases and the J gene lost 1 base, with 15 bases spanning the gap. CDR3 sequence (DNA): TGTGCCTGGAGTCCCCCCCAGGCCGGGAGCAATCAGCCCCAGCATTTT. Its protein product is CAWSPPQAGSNQPQHF.